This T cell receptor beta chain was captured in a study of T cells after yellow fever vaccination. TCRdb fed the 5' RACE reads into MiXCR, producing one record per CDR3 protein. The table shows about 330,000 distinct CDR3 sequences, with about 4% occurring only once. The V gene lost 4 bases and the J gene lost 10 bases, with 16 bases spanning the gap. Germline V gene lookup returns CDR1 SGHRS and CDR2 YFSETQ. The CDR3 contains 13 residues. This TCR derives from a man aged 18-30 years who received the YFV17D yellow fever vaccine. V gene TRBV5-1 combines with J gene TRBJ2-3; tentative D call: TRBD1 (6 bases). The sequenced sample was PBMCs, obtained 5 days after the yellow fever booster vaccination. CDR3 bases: TGCGCCAGCAGCCAGGGGCAGGAGTTCCCGCAGTATTTT. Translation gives CASSQGQEFPQYF.